This TCR beta chain was identified in a study of CD8 T cells in ankylosing spondylitis. TCRdb reanalysed the 5' RACE reads using MiXCR and keeps one entry per CDR3 protein. This table has just under 350,000 distinct CDR3 sequences, roughly 14% appearing once. The CDR3 spans 16 residues. Germline loops: CDR1 LNHDA, CDR2 SQIVND (reference sequence). V gave up 4 bases and J gave up 5 bases; unmatched junction bases: 10. Sequencing was carried out using blood, either unsorted or a sorted T cell fraction (not recorded which). V and J are TRBV19 and TRBJ2-3; 9 bases fit TRBD2. The receptor's source is a male donor with ankylosing spondylitis or in good health (not recorded which). CDR3 DNA sequence: TGTGCCAGTAGTAAGGTAGCGGGAGTGATTGGAGATACGCAGTATTTT. Amino acid sequence: CASSKVAGVIGDTQYF.